This TCR beta chain was obtained from a study of shared clonotypes between healthy human individuals. General study findings and limits: The represented genetic and exposure-history diversity was limited by the small number of donors.

An assay was performed, and its level was deep. The method was immunoSEQ multiplex PCR; TCRdb's version includes in-frame clones alone and lacks a portion of them. The sample has 500,000 to 650,000 clones, around 76% seen once. In regard to this clone: Antigen: not known.

V lost 0 bases and J lost 4; bases outside the gene matches: 5. The germline gives CDR1 KGHSH, CDR2 LQKENI. The CDR3 has 16 residues. The specimen sequenced was PBMCs. The V and J genes are TRBV18 and TRBJ2-1, with TRBD2 matching 8 bases. This sequence was found in a woman aged 40 to 50 in good health. Some clones in this sample may be carry-over from other donors' samples. The CDR3: CASSPPSGGLYNEQFF. For the CDR3, the DNA is TGTGCCAGCTCACCACCGAGCGGGGGCCTATACAATGAGCAGTTCTTC.